These T cell receptor beta chains were read from a single sample in a study of post-analysis software for immune sequencing data. MiXCR, run by TCRdb on the PCR reads, gives a single entry per CDR3 protein. This sample has hundreds of thousands of distinct CDR3 sequences, with roughly 27% found just once. The sample taken for sequencing was blood. Every receptor here comes from a girl aged 5 to 17 with multiple sclerosis. The CDR3 runs from the conserved cysteine through the conserved F or W. The D gene is left open where the match is weak. Clone size appears in some rows only: once, few, many, or a class for an expanded clone.

d_call	v_call	clone_size	cdr3_aa
.	TRBV6-5	few	CASSPNPPWVYEQYF
TRBD1	TRBV25-1	.	CASSADRVDGYTF
.	TRBV4-2	few	CASSQELAGGGELFF
TRBD2	TRBV11-2	few	CASSRAGGPNTGELFF
TRBD1	TRBV6-1	.	CASSVGTARETQYF
TRBD1	TRBV20-1	.	CSATGEGWDRVPRGAQYF
.	TRBV7-8	few	CASSRDGGPSYNEQFF
.	TRBV5-1	.	CASTFLLGQDEQFF
.	TRBV29-1	.	CSVEIWGFTETEAFF
.	TRBV20-1	.	CSAEPQDFGSEQFF
.	TRBV12-3/TRBV12-4	.	CASSPDYGSYNEQFF
TRBD2	TRBV6-5	.	CASSYGARPTSGGETQYF
.	TRBV2	.	CASSEARGRGGGYTF
.	TRBV15	.	CATSRVGGLGDTQYF
.	TRBV12-3/TRBV12-4	few	CASSRGANYNEQFF
TRBD2	TRBV27	.	CASSPWREGEQYF
.	TRBV12-3/TRBV12-4	.	CASSPPDSYNRPQHF